A selection of T cell receptor beta chains follows, all from one sample in a study of blood T cell repertoires in COVID-19. Profiling relied on immunoSEQ multiplex PCR, and the TCRdb table lists in-frame clones only, not all of them. The sample includes under 150,000 clones, roughly 85% seen only once; the top ten take approximately 5.1%. Sample: peripheral blood. The receptor source for this set is a woman in her fifties or sixties with COVID-19, enrolled during active disease. Both conserved end residues are part of each CDR3. D genes are given only for firm matches. Clone size is given for some rows only: seen once, a few or many times, or a class if the clone is expanded.

size,J,D,V,CDR3,DNA
NA,TRBJ1-2,NA,TRBV5-5,CASSLRGGRDYGYTF,TGTGCCAGCAGCTTGAGGGGGGGCCGGGACTATGGCTACACCTTC
many,TRBJ2-2,TRBD2,TRBV30,CAWQPVLAGATNTGELFF,TGTGCCTGGCAGCCGGTACTAGCGGGGGCCACGAACACCGGGGAGCTGTTTTTT
NA,TRBJ2-3,NA,TRBV5-1,CASSPLGAGETDTQYF,TGCGCCAGCAGCCCCCTTGGTGCAGGGGAAACAGATACGCAGTATTTT
NA,TRBJ1-5,TRBD1,TRBV3-1/TRBV3-2,CASSQWTGTESQPQHF,TGTGCCAGCAGCCAATGGACCGGGACAGAATCTCAGCCCCAGCATTTT
NA,TRBJ2-3,NA,TRBV5-8,CASSADTDTQYF,TGTGCCAGCAGCGCGGACACAGATACGCAGTATTTT
once,TRBJ1-5,TRBD1,TRBV7-8,CASSLRTGQSNQPQHF,TGTGCCAGCAGCTTGCGGACAGGGCAAAGCAATCAGCCCCAGCATTTT
NA,TRBJ2-5,NA,TRBV3-1/TRBV3-2,CASSQGGVGLRVTQYF,TGTGCCAGCAGCCAAGGCGGGGTCGGATTGAGGGTGACCCAGTACTTC
NA,TRBJ2-7,NA,TRBV5-3,CARRAPLTYEQYF,TGTGCCAGAAGAGCCCCCCTAACCTACGAGCAGTACTTC
NA,TRBJ1-3,TRBD1,TRBV7-6,CASSLVWTGIGNTIYF,TGTGCCAGCAGCTTAGTGTGGACAGGGATAGGAAACACCATATATTTT
NA,TRBJ1-2,TRBD1,TRBV6-5,CASSRQGYYGYTF,TGTGCCAGCAGTCGACAGGGATACTATGGCTACACCTTC
NA,TRBJ2-3,NA,TRBV9,CASSAPGGGTDTQYF,TGTGCCAGCAGCGCCCCAGGAGGGGGCACAGATACGCAGTATTTT
few,TRBJ1-2,TRBD1,TRBV29-1,CSVDSSRGLGYTF,TGCAGCGTTGATTCAAGCAGGGGGCTTGGCTACACCTTC
NA,TRBJ1-4,NA,TRBV12-3/TRBV12-4,CASSLREKLFF,TGTGCCAGCAGTCTGCGCGAAAAACTGTTTTTT
NA,TRBJ1-3,TRBD1,TRBV10-3,CAIRMPTGGNSGNTIYF,TGTGCCATCAGGATGCCGACAGGGGGCAACTCTGGAAACACCATATATTTT
NA,TRBJ2-2,TRBD1,TRBV3-1/TRBV3-2,CASSPLLGQGSGELFF,TGTGCCAGCAGCCCCCTTCTCGGACAGGGCAGCGGGGAGCTGTTTTTT
NA,TRBJ1-5,TRBD1,TRBV4-1,CASSQGRLTGGVSNQPQHF,TGCGCCAGCAGCCAAGGCCGACTCACAGGGGGCGTAAGCAATCAGCCCCAGCATTTT
NA,TRBJ1-3,NA,TRBV30,CAWSVTSGSGNTIYF,TGTGCCTGGAGTGTAACGAGCGGCTCTGGAAACACCATATATTTT
NA,TRBJ1-4,NA,TRBV7-4,CASSLVGDTGGEKLFF,TGTGCCAGCAGCTTAGTAGGGGACACAGGTGGGGAAAAACTGTTTTTT
NA,TRBJ1-1,TRBD1,TRBV5-1,CASSRQGGVENTEAFF,TGCGCCAGCAGTAGACAGGGGGGCGTAGAGAACACTGAAGCTTTCTTT
few,TRBJ2-5,TRBD2,TRBV2,CASEITGTSGQETQYF,TGTGCCAGCGAAATTACCGGGACTAGCGGACAAGAGACCCAGTACTTC
NA,TRBJ1-1,TRBD1,TRBV5-8,CASSSGQGNTEAFF,TGTGCCAGCAGCTCGGGACAGGGTAACACTGAAGCTTTCTTT
NA,TRBJ1-2,TRBD1,TRBV24-1,CATSDNRDSPRYGYTF,TGTGCCACCAGTGACAATAGGGACAGCCCCCGCTATGGCTACACCTTC
NA,TRBJ1-5,NA,TRBV6-2/TRBV6-3,CASSYARGVSSQPQHF,TGTGCCAGCAGTTACGCCAGGGGAGTTTCGAGTCAGCCCCAGCATTTT
once,TRBJ1-6,NA,TRBV9,CASSVDRASPLHF,TGTGCCAGCAGCGTAGACCGTGCGTCACCCCTCCACTTT